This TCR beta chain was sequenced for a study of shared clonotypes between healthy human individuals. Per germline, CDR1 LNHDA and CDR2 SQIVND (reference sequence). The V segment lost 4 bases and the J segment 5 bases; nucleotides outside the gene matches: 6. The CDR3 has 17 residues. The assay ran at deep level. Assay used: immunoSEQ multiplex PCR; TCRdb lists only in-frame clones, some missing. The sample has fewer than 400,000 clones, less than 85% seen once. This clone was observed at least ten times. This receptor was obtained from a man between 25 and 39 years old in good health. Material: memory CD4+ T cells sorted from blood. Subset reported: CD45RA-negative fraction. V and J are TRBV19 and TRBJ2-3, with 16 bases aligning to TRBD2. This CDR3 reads CASSTGTSGRAGDTQYF. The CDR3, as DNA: TGTGCCAGTAGTACAGGGACTAGCGGGAGGGCCGGAGATACGCAGTATTTT.